This T cell receptor beta chain was recorded in a study of cytomegalovirus exposure and HLA in healthy donors. Both 60 Vbeta primers and 13 Jbeta primers went into the PCR. Measured with immunoSEQ multiplex PCR; TCRdb has only the in-frame clones, and not every one. This table holds about 130,000 clones, about 66% found once. The clonotype originates from a human donor in good health. The source material was PBMCs.

The CDR3 sequence is CASSHESGTSGGDTQYF. The CDR3 DNA is TGCGCCAGCAGCCACGAATCCGGGACTAGCGGCGGGGATACGCAGTATTTT. The V and J genes are TRBV4-1 and TRBJ2-3; 11 bases match TRBD2. The CDR3 spans 17 residues. V trimming: 3 bases; J trimming: 6 bases; junction bases outside the gene matches: 11. The germline gives CDR1 MGHRA, CDR2 YSYEKL.